Included here is one TCR beta chain sequence, with context. Its specificity is unknown. The record originates from a study of cytomegalovirus exposure and HLA in healthy donors. Broader study findings: Cytomegalovirus association was assigned to more than 150 TCR beta chains. Most TCRs appeared rarely, but some public TCRs recurred in many donors.

The donors formed part of the roughly 110-subject validation cohort, distinct from the roughly 670-subject first cohort. The CDR3 extends over 16 amino acids. The V segment lost 3 bases and the J segment 0 bases; nucleotides outside the gene matches: 8. Germline assignment: CDR1 MNHEY and CDR2 SMNVEV (reference sequence). Some clones are missing from TCRdb's copy, which holds only in-frame ones; the method was immunoSEQ multiplex PCR. The repertoire holds 150,000 to 200,000 clones, with about nine tenths as singletons. V gene TRBV27 combines with J gene TRBJ2-7; TRBD1 matches 7 bases. Sequenced material: PBMCs. This clonotype originated in a woman in her twenties or thirties in good health and CMV-seronegative. DNA of the CDR3: TGTGCCAGCAGTTTCCCCTCAGGGGGACGCTCCTACGAGCAGTACTTC. Its protein is CASSFPSGGRSYEQYF.